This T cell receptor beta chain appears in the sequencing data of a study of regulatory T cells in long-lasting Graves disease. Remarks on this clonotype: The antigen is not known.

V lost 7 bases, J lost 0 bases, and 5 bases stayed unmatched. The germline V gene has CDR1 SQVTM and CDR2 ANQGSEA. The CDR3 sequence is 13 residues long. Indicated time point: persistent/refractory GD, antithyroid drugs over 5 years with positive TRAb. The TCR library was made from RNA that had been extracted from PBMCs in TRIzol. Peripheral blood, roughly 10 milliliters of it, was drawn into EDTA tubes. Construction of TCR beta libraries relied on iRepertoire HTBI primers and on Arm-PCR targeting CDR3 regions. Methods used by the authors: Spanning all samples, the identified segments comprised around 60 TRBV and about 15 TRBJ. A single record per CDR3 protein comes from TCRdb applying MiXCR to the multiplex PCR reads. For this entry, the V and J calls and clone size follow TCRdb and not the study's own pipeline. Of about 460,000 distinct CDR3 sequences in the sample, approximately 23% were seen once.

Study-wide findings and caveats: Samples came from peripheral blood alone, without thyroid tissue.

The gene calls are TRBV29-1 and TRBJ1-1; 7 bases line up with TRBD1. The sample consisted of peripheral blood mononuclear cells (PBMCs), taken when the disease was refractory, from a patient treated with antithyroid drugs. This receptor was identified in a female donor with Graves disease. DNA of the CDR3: TGCAGCGGGGGGGACAGACTGAACACTGAAGCTTTCTTT. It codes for CSGGDRLNTEAFF.